This TCR beta chain is drawn from a study of blood T cells in healthy people across ages. Trimming took 5 bases from V and 1 from J, leaving 5 bases between them. Looked up from germline, CDR1 is MNHNS and CDR2 is SASEGT. The CDR3 has 12 residues. This clonotype was seen at least ten times. A J-beta primer mix and a sample-barcoded 5' primer were used in a second PCR of about 7 to 12 cycles. TCRdb reanalysed the 5' RACE reads using MiXCR and keeps one entry per CDR3 protein. The table shows about a million distinct CDR3 sequences, with under 50% occurring only once. Sequenced material: blood. This sequence originates from a man younger than 45 in good health. The V and J genes are TRBV6-1 and TRBJ1-1; D is perhaps TRBD1 (5 bases). The CDR3 region is CASSTGNTEAFF. The CDR3 bases are TGTGCCAGCAGTACAGGGAACACTGAAGCTTTCTTT.